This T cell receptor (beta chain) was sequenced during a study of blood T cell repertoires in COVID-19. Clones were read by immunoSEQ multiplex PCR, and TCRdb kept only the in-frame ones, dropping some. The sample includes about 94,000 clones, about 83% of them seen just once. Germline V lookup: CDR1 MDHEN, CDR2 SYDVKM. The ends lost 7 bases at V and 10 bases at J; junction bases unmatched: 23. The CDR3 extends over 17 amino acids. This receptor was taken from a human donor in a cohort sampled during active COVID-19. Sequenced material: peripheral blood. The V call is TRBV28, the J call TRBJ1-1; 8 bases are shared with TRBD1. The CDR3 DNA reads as TGTGCCAGCACCAAAAAACCGACTAAGGGACAGGCTGGCGCAGCTTTCTTT. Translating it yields CASTKKPTKGQAGAAFF.